This T cell receptor (beta chain) was identified in a study of blood T cell repertoires in COVID-19. Overall study context: Researchers got acute and convalescent COVID-19 samples from the United States, Italy and Spain. Sources were T cells, B-cell-depleted T cells, or PBMCs; the material itself was cDNA or gDNA.

The CDR3 covers 17 residues. V was pared by 5 bases and J by 1 base, with 11 bases of the junction left unmatched. In germline, CDR1 is PRHDT, CDR2 FYEKMQ (reference sequence). Study processing details: Reference gene primer amplification gave nucleated cell count estimates. Some clones are missing from TCRdb's copy, which holds only in-frame ones; the method was immunoSEQ multiplex PCR. V, J and clone size derive from that table, while D and trimming were established from the DNA sequence. This table holds about 170,000 clones, around nine tenths found once. This receptor was obtained from a man aged 18 to 29 with active or convalescent COVID-19. The specimen was peripheral blood. V usage is TRBV13 and J usage is TRBJ2-7; 10 bases match TRBD2. CDR3 nucleotides: TGTGCCAGCAGCCATAGCGGGAGGTATTCGACTTCCTACGAGCAGTACTTC. Translation: CASSHSGRYSTSYEQYF.